This is a list of T cell receptor beta chains from one sample in a study of cytomegalovirus exposure and HLA in healthy donors. Sequenced by immunoSEQ multiplex PCR; TCRdb stores in-frame clones only, minus some. Found here are 60,000 to 70,000 clones, roughly 75% of them singletons; the top ten hold approximately 8%. Sequenced sample: PBMCs. The receptors shown here come from a man in his fifties or sixties in good health and CMV-seropositive. The conserved cysteine and the conserved F or W are not part of the CDR3 here. A D gene is named only where the DNA matches it firmly.

TRBD2	15	TRBV2	ASSEALTSGIPDTQY
.	14	TRBV27	ASRPGFGPTNTEAF
TRBD1	14	TRBV4-1	ASSLIAGQGVRELF
TRBD1	12	TRBV6-6	ASSYDGQGGEQY
.	13	TRBV10-3	AISDPTRDRDEQY
TRBD2	13	TRBV9	ASSVNPRESSEQY
TRBD1	12	TRBV7-9	ASSLGTGGDTQY
.	10	TRBV29-1	SVSGLFNEQF
.	13	TRBV5-1	ASSLGADGAYGYT
.	12	TRBV6-6	ASRVGGARTEAF
.	10	TRBV4-1	ASSQDRSEQF
.	12	TRBV7-6	ASSPAGGFTEAF
.	13	TRBV11-2	ASSLDRGGFYEQY
TRBD1	14	TRBV4-2	ASSQKWGTGGQPQH
TRBD1	12	TRBV9	ASSWIDRGVGYT
TRBD1	12	TRBV5-6	ASSLDRGLHGYT
.	15	TRBV18	ASSPPRGSSGANVLT
TRBD1	14	TRBV5-1	ASRMSTGDTGNTIY
TRBD2	13	TRBV19	ASSITSGSPAEQF
.	15	TRBV7-9	SSSPRGGEKHNYGYT
.	12	TRBV6-1	ATWQGISSYEQY
TRBD1	15	TRBV11-3	ASSPGQGAQDTYGYT
.	13	TRBV10-1	ASSESRERNTEAF
TRBD1	13	TRBV6-6	ASSLGQGYRSPLH
TRBD2	13	TRBV6-4	ASSEEAGGSDTQY
TRBD1	10	TRBV5-4	ASSQTGEGYT
TRBD2	13	TRBV5-6	ASSARLAGANEQF
TRBD2	17	TRBV7-8	ASSNRTSGRILNTGELF
.	12	TRBV5-4	ASSLVAGDNEQF
TRBD2	14	TRBV19	ASSIGGLAGVNEQF
.	12	TRBV11-2	ASSQEVLAYGYT
.	10	TRBV5-4	ASSLGRGEQY
TRBD2	11	TRBV12-5	ASGRSGEGTQY
TRBD2	16	TRBV7-8	ASSRQPYRAGVTDTQY
.	14	TRBV10-2	ASSESIRGNTGELF
.	14	TRBV9	ASSSPHTPRYNEQF
.	13	TRBV19	ASSNPGSAPPEQY
.	11	TRBV28	ASRSQDNYEQY
TRBD1	12	TRBV4-1	ASSPGTGNSPLH
TRBD1	11	TRBV2	ASDGQGAYEQY
TRBD2	15	TRBV19	ASSPTAGTSGRDIQY
.	11	TRBV27	ASSLGQHTEAF
.	13	TRBV4-1	ASSQVGTLNTEAF
TRBD2	14	TRBV5-1	ASSLPVAGRTDTQY
TRBD1	15	TRBV19	ASTPGGPLRENYGYT
TRBD1	13	TRBV4-2	ASSQRTGVTGELF
.	14	TRBV19	ASSMSLTRNTGELF
TRBD2	15	TRBV4-2	ASSQDLGGGSTDTQY
TRBD1	15	TRBV5-4	ASSLGRPGQGNNEQF
.	12	TRBV9	ASSGLGGGRGYT
.	13	TRBV6-5	ASSPNLQGGTEAF
.	13	TRBV19	ASSIAATDSYGYT
.	9	TRBV6-1	ASSSPDTQY
.	11	TRBV2	ASSGTGNQPQH
TRBD2	15	TRBV5-6	ASSSGTSGISTDTQY
.	9	TRBV6-5	ASSSTRGYT
TRBD2	12	TRBV10-1	ASSEGGRGYEQY